A selection of T cell receptor beta chains follows, all from one sample in a study of cytomegalovirus exposure and HLA in healthy donors. Clones were sequenced by immunoSEQ multiplex PCR, and TCRdb holds only the in-frame ones, with some missing. Seen in this sample are 150,000 to 200,000 clones; the ten most common clones hold 0.7% to 0.8%. Sequencing was done on a sample of PBMCs. These receptor sequences come from a woman under 30 in good health and CMV-seropositive. Both conserved end residues are part of each CDR3. The D gene is left open where the match is weak.

D gene,V gene,CDR3 length,J gene,CDR3 protein,CDR3 DNA
TRBD1,TRBV12-5,13,TRBJ2-7,CASGRTGIHEQYF,TGTGCTAGTGGGCGGACAGGGATCCACGAGCAGTACTTC
-,TRBV18,13,TRBJ2-7,CASSPPFLYEQYF,TGTGCCAGCTCACCACCGTTCCTATACGAGCAGTACTTC
-,TRBV9,16,TRBJ2-5,CASSPHPGLEQETQYF,TGTGCCAGCAGCCCACACCCGGGACTCGAACAAGAGACCCAGTACTTC
TRBD1,TRBV6-5,15,TRBJ2-2,CASSYTGQGTGELFF,TGTGCCAGCAGTTACACTGGACAGGGCACCGGGGAGCTGTTTTTT
-,TRBV18,13,TRBJ2-3,CASSPGHTDTQYF,TGTGCCAGCTCACCAGGGCACACAGATACGCAGTATTTT
-,TRBV2,14,TRBJ1-5,CASSDWEGVWPQHF,TGTGCCAGCAGTGATTGGGAGGGGGTCTGGCCCCAGCATTTT
-,TRBV11-2,14,TRBJ1-2,CASSLGQNNYGYTF,TGTGCCAGCAGCCTCGGACAGAATAACTATGGCTACACCTTC
TRBD1,TRBV5-1,14,TRBJ1-1,CASRPGTENTEAFF,TGCGCCAGCCGCCCCGGGACAGAGAACACTGAAGCTTTCTTT
-,TRBV7-9,16,TRBJ2-5,CASSLDEGVIRETQYF,TGTGCCAGCAGCTTAGACGAGGGGGTAATACGAGAGACCCAGTACTTC
-,TRBV4-1,13,TRBJ1-3,CASRLRSGNTIYF,TGCGCCAGCAGACTAAGGTCCGGAAACACCATATATTTT
-,TRBV10-3,13,TRBJ1-4,CAIMGGPNEKLFF,TGTGCCATCATGGGAGGACCGAATGAAAAACTGTTTTTT
-,TRBV5-1,16,TRBJ2-5,CASSSSPGGAGETQYF,TGCGCCAGCAGCTCGAGTCCTGGAGGGGCGGGAGAGACCCAGTACTTC
TRBD2,TRBV10-3,14,TRBJ2-7,CAIQTSGGTYEQYF,TGTGCCATCCAGACTAGCGGGGGAACCTACGAGCAGTACTTC
-,TRBV7-6,16,TRBJ2-7,CASSLPEGTSSYEQYF,TGTGCCAGCAGCCTGCCGGAGGGAACAAGCTCCTACGAGCAGTACTTC
TRBD1,TRBV6-5,14,TRBJ1-2,CASSYRDRGYGYTF,TGTGCCAGCAGTTACCGGGACAGAGGCTATGGCTACACCTTC
-,TRBV9,14,TRBJ1-3,CASSVSNSGNTIYF,TGTGCCAGCAGCGTATCAAATTCAGGAAACACCATATATTTT
-,TRBV29-1,14,TRBJ2-3,CSVEGLVRTDTQYF,TGCAGCGTTGAGGGGCTAGTCCGGACAGATACGCAGTATTTT
TRBD2,TRBV7-2,14,TRBJ2-3,CASRSSGGSDTQYF,TGTGCCAGCAGGTCCAGCGGGGGATCAGATACGCAGTATTTT